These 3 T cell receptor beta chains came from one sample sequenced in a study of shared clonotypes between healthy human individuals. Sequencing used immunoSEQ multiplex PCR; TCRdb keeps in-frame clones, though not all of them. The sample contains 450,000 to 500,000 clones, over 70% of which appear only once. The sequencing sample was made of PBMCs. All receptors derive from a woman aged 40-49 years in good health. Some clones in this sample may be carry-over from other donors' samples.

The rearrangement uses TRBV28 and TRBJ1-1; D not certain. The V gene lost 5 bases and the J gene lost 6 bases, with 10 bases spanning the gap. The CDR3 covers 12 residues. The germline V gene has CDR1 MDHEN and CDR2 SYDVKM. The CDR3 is CASSPPHAEAFF. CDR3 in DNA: TGTGCCAGCAGTCCTCCTCATGCTGAAGCTTTCTTT. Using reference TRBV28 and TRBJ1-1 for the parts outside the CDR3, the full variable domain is DVKVTQSSRYLVKRTGEKVFLECVQDMDHENMFWYRQDPGLGLRLIYFSYDVKMKEKGDIPEGYSVSREKKERFSLILESASTNQTSMYLCASSPPHAEAFFGQGTRLTVV.

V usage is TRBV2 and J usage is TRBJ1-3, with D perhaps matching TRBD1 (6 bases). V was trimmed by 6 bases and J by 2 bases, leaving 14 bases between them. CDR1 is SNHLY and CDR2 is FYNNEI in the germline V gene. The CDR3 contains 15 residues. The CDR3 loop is CASRTGSVPGNTIYF. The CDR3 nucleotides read TGTGCCAGCAGAACAGGGTCTGTCCCTGGAAACACCATATATTTT.

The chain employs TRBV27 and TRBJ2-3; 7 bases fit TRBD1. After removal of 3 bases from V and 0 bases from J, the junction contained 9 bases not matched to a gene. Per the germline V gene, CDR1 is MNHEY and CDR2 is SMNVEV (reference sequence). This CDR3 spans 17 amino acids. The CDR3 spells CASSFLGQPISTDTQYF. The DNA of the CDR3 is TGTGCCAGCAGTTTCCTGGGACAGCCCATAAGCACAGATACGCAGTATTTT.